These T cell receptor beta chains were read from a single sample in a study of graft-versus-host responses after intestinal transplantation. This table comes from immunoSEQ multiplex PCR, and its TCRdb copy is limited to in-frame clones, with some not included. Of over 65,000 clones listed, roughly 90% are singletons. Sequenced material: PBMCs, taken 98 days after intestinal transplantation. These receptors were collected from a human patient who received an intestinal transplant, so some T cells may come from the graft donor. The CDR3 runs from the conserved cysteine through the conserved F or W. A clone size is listed for some rows: how often the clone was seen (once, few, many), or a class if it is expanded.

J | V | size | CDR3
TRBJ2-3 | TRBV9 | . | CASSAMASGDTQYF
TRBJ1-4 | TRBV19 | . | CASSIGMGLATNEKLFF
TRBJ2-7 | TRBV6-5 | . | CASSYGTGDYEQYF
TRBJ1-1 | TRBV11-2 | . | CASSLSRAGTEAFF
TRBJ1-2 | TRBV7-9 | . | CASSRAEGKGNYGYTF
TRBJ1-2 | TRBV19 | . | CASRSFDRGYGYTF
TRBJ1-1 | TRBV9 | . | CASSVATSTLGNTEAFF
TRBJ2-7 | TRBV10-1 | . | CASSESSRDEQYF
TRBJ2-2 | TRBV5-1 | . | CASSLGRGLTGELFF
TRBJ2-7 | TRBV28 | . | CASSPDREDYEQYF
TRBJ1-6 | TRBV5-6 | . | CASSLAGVASSYNSPLHF
TRBJ1-2 | TRBV6-1 | . | CASTSRANYGYTF
TRBJ1-5 | TRBV15 | . | CATSRDQPQHF
TRBJ2-5 | TRBV4-2 | . | CASRKSDQETQYF
TRBJ2-5 | TRBV25-1 | . | CASSEITGGHPYQETQYF
TRBJ2-7 | TRBV28 | . | CASSPPGLAGVPYEQYF
TRBJ2-2 | TRBV29-1 | . | CSVEDRERTSGNTGELFF
TRBJ2-3 | TRBV5-1 | . | CASSVPQDFRGGGDTDTQYF
TRBJ2-3 | TRBV7-3 | . | CASSLVAGGTDTQYF
TRBJ2-3 | TRBV5-6 | once | CASSSGTGATDTQYF
TRBJ2-1 | TRBV11-2 | . | CASSFLWGSGDNEQFF
TRBJ1-1 | TRBV6-5 | . | CASSFQGQEAFF
TRBJ2-7 | TRBV7-9 | once | CASSSPPGTGHEQYF
TRBJ2-2 | TRBV5-1 | . | CASSLDMGVTGELFF
TRBJ2-7 | TRBV5-5 | . | CASSLLWLQGAYEQYF
TRBJ2-3 | TRBV6-5 | . | CASSYGSSPPTDTQYF
. | TRBV7-4 | . | CASNYGEQYF
TRBJ2-2 | TRBV10-3 | . | CAISDAVFNGELFF
TRBJ2-2 | TRBV6-6 | . | CASSFLAGLQAGELFF
TRBJ1-2 | TRBV7-2 | . | CASSLIDYGYTF
TRBJ1-4 | TRBV15 | . | CATSRVGQFNEKLFF
TRBJ2-3 | TRBV4-2 | . | CASSQGGGYTDTQYF
TRBJ2-5 | TRBV6-5 | . | CASSPGPSQTQYF
TRBJ2-7 | TRBV19 | . | CASTATGEGDYEQYF
TRBJ1-4 | TRBV6-1 | . | CASSEWGLGGLNEKLFF
TRBJ1-1 | TRBV7-3 | . | CASSSGPSGEAFF
TRBJ2-5 | TRBV2 | . | CASNRNRQETQYF
TRBJ1-1 | TRBV7-2 | . | CASSPSLMNTEAFF
TRBJ2-7 | TRBV4-2 | . | CASSQESVSYEQYF
TRBJ2-4 | TRBV11-2 | . | CASTPAAPVIQYF
TRBJ2-2 | TRBV19 | once | CASSIRDLHTGELFF